The 30 T cell receptor beta chains below were found in one sample sequenced in a study of spatial heterogeneity in lung cancer. Documented time point: blood at routine non-recurrence follow-up after resection. Using its own MiXCR run on the 5' RACE reads, TCRdb lists one record per CDR3 protein. Counted here are over 85,000 distinct CDR3 sequences, approximately 19% occurring once; the ten biggest clones make up less than 25%. The sample here was PBMCs, taken at follow-up. These receptor sequences come from a male donor with early-stage non-small cell lung cancer.

This clonotype was observed a few times. The chain is built from TRBV12-3 or TRBV12-4 and TRBJ2-7; weak D call: TRBD2 (7 bases). The ends were cut back, 9 bases at V and 0 bases at J, with 12 bases in the middle. The CDR3 is made up of 13 amino acids. DNA for the CDR3: TGTGCCAGTGGGAGGGGGAGCTCCTACGAGCAGTACTTC. This codes for CASGRGSSYEQYF.

V is TRBV3-1 and J is TRBJ1-1, with unresolved D. Trimming took 4 bases from V and 9 from J, leaving 15 bases between them. Germline loops: CDR1 LGHDT, CDR2 YNNKEL (reference sequence). The CDR3 contains 13 residues. The CDR3 here is CASSLDPKVKAFF. DNA for the CDR3: TGTGCCAGCAGCCTGGACCCGAAGGTGAAAGCTTTCTTT.

This clonotype was seen more than once but under ten times. The chain employs TRBV5-4 and TRBJ1-1; D ambiguous. CDR1 SGHNT and CDR2 YYREEE come from the germline V gene (reference sequence). V lost 2 bases and J 4 bases, leaving 9 bases between the germline ends. CDR3 size: 13 residues. CDR3 DNA sequence: TGTGCCAGCAGCTTAAGCTCGGTCACTGAAGCTTTCTTT. This gives the protein CASSLSSVTEAFF. The whole variable domain, remainder taken from reference TRBV5-4 and TRBJ1-1, is ETGVTQSPTHLIKTRGQQVTLRCSSQSGHNTVSWYQQALGQGPQFIFQYYREEENGRGNFPPRFSGLQFPNYSSELNVNALELDDSALYLCASSLSSVTEAFFGQGTRLTVV.

The chain joins TRBV19 to TRBJ2-6; D is undetermined. CDR1 and CDR2 from the germline V gene are LNHDA and SQIVND (reference sequence). This CDR3 comprises 15 residues. Trimming took 2 bases from V and 4 from J, leaving 9 bases between them. The CDR3, as DNA: TGTGCCAGTAGTATATATGTGAAAGGGGCCAACGTCCTGACTTTC. Its protein product is CASSIYVKGANVLTF.

This clonotype came up a few times. The CDR3 is CATSDLHWGWPYGYTF. CDR3 nucleotide sequence: TGTGCCACCAGTGATTTGCATTGGGGATGGCCCTATGGCTACACCTTC. V and J are TRBV24-1 and TRBJ1-2; D is undetermined. Deletions cut 0 bases from V and 4 bases from J, with 14 bases between. Germline-derived CDR1 and CDR2 are KGHDR and SFDVKD. There are 16 residues in the CDR3.

J is TRBJ2-7 and V is TRBV19, with D possibly called TRBD1 or TRBD2 (6 bases each). This CDR3 region has 14 residues. CDR1 and CDR2 (germline): LNHDA, SQIVND (reference sequence). V lost 4 bases and J 1 base, leaving 11 bases between the germline ends. DNA for the CDR3: TGTGCCAGTAGTAGGGGGGCGGAATCCTACGAGCAGTACTTC. Translating it yields CASSRGAESYEQYF.

This chain uses TRBV14 with TRBJ2-5; D is undetermined. The CDR3 is 14 residues long. Germline V gene lookup returns CDR1 SGHDN and CDR2 FVKESK. Trimming shortened V by 3 bases and J by 0 bases, and 8 bases separated the two germline ends. As DNA, the CDR3 is TGTGCCAGCAGCCAGTCACGGAACCAAGAGACCCAGTACTTC. Amino acids: CASSQSRNQETQYF. The full variable domain, completed using reference TRBV14 and TRBJ2-5, is EAGVTQFPSHSVIEKGQTVTLRCDPISGHDNLYWYRRVMGKEIKFLLHFVKESKQDESGMPNNRFLAERTGGTYSTLKVQPAELEDSGVYFCASSQSRNQETQYFGPGTRLLVL.

This chain uses TRBV6-2 or TRBV6-3 with TRBJ2-7; 7 nucleotides line up with TRBD1. J lost 2 bases, V lost 7 bases, and 8 bases had no gene match. The germline V gene encodes CDR1 MNHEY and CDR2 SVGEGT. CDR3 length equals 14 residues. CDR3 sequence (DNA): TGTGCCAGCAACTCTCCGGGACAGACCTACGAGCAGTACGTC. It encodes CASNSPGQTYEQYV.

This clonotype has a handful of counts. The chain uses TRBV6-6 and TRBJ1-6; no definite D call. Germline loops: CDR1 MNHNY, CDR2 SVGAGI (reference sequence). The CDR3 is 13 amino acids. V was clipped by 2 bases and J by 7 bases, with 6 bases between them. The CDR3 loop reads CASSYAGNSPLHF. The CDR3 nucleotides are TGTGCCAGCAGTTACGCCGGAAATTCACCCCTCCACTTT.

This clonotype was recorded only once. This chain joins TRBV6-5 and TRBJ1-5, with unresolved D. With 6 bases removed from V and 0 bases from J, the gap between germline ends came to 9 bases. The CDR3 consists of 14 residues. In germline, CDR1 is MNHEY, CDR2 SVGAGI. The CDR3 reads CASRLTNSNQPQHF. CDR3 coding DNA: TGTGCCAGCAGATTAACTAATAGCAATCAGCCCCAGCATTTT.

The CDR3 sequence: CASSQDLLSSGNTIYF. The CDR3 coding sequence is TGCGCCAGCAGCCAAGACCTACTTAGCTCTGGAAACACCATATATTTT. J is TRBJ1-3 and V is TRBV4-3; D not certain. The germline gives CDR1 LGHNA, CDR2 YSLEER. This CDR3 spans 16 amino acids. Trimming removed 0 bases from V and 0 bases from J, with 9 bases in between.

This clonotype was found many times. V gene TRBV19 combines with J gene TRBJ1-3; D gene uncertain. The V gene's germline CDR1 is LNHDA and CDR2 SQIVND (reference sequence). V was shortened by 2 bases and J by 0 bases, with 11 bases between the two germline ends. This CDR3 contains 16 residues. CDR3 residues: CASSITATSSGNTIYF. CDR3 in DNA: TGTGCCAGTAGTATAACCGCCACCAGCTCTGGAAACACCATATATTTT. The full variable domain, its missing parts supplied by reference TRBV19 and TRBJ1-3, is DGGITQSPKYLFRKEGQNVTLSCEQNLNHDAMYWYRQDPGQGLRLIYYSQIVNDFQKGDIAEGYSVSREKKESFPLTVTSAQKNPTAFYLCASSITATSSGNTIYFGEGSWLTVV.

This clonotype has more than one count but fewer than ten. The J gene is TRBJ2-5, the V gene TRBV11-2; D remains unclear. The V end was cut by 7 bases, the J end by 5 bases, with 14 bases between. CDR1 SGHAT and CDR2 FQNNGV come from the germline V gene. The CDR3 runs 13 residues. DNA for the CDR3: TGTGCCAGCAACAACGCGAATGACGAGACCCAGTACTTC. Translation: CASNNANDETQYF.

This clonotype was seen a handful of times. The chain combines TRBV19 with TRBJ2-1; TRBD1 matches 8 bases. Losses at the gene ends were 3 bases for V and 3 bases for J; bases not matched to a gene: 4. Germline V lookup: CDR1 LNHDA, CDR2 SQIVND (reference sequence). CDR3 length: 15 residues. The DNA for the CDR3 is TGTGCCAGTAGTATGGGGACAGGAATCTACAATGAGCAGTTCTTC. Protein: CASSMGTGIYNEQFF.

The table lists this clonotype with a few counts. This chain joins TRBV12-3 or TRBV12-4 and TRBJ2-1; TRBD2 aligns across 14 bases. The junction had 5 bases not matched to a gene; V was cut back by 7 bases and J by 0 bases. CDR3 size: 17 residues. The CDR3 DNA reads as TGTGCCAGCACCGGACTAGCGGGAGGACACTCCTACAATGAGCAGTTCTTC. Its translation is CASTGLAGGHSYNEQFF.

There are many counts of this clonotype. The V and J genes are TRBV11-2 and TRBJ2-3; D unclear. This CDR3 spans 15 amino acids. V shed 3 bases and J shed 0 bases, with 10 bases lying between them. CDR1 and CDR2 from the germline V gene are SGHAT and FQNNGV. The CDR3 DNA sequence: TGTGCCAGCAGCTTTCGTGGATCTAGCACAGATACGCAGTATTTT. Residues: CASSFRGSSTDTQYF. The full variable domain, in which reference TRBV11-2 and TRBJ2-3 provide the parts outside the CDR3, is EAGVAQSPRYKIIEKRQSVAFWCNPISGHATLYWYQQILGQGPKLLIQFQNNGVVDDSQLPKDRFSAERLKGVDSTLKIQPAKLEDSAVYLCASSFRGSSTDTQYFGPGTRLTVL.

This clonotype has at least ten counts. V gene TRBV29-1 combines with J gene TRBJ1-2; 9 bases fit TRBD1. This CDR3 is 15 amino acids long. The junction had 13 bases not matched to a gene; V was cut back by 3 bases and J by 8 bases. Germline assignment: CDR1 SQVTM and CDR2 ANQGSEA. CDR3 protein: CSVDNLVGQGRGYTF. In DNA form, the CDR3 reads TGCAGCGTTGACAATTTGGTGGGACAGGGAAGAGGCTACACCTTC.

In this sample, this clonotype turned up a few times. A much bigger clone sits one base away, suggesting this may be a read error. The CDR3 is CASSQSEKLFF. In DNA form, the CDR3 reads TGTGCCAGCAGCCAGAGTGAAAAACTGTTTTTT. The chain joins TRBV12-3 or TRBV12-4 to TRBJ1-4; D call uncertain. There are 11 residues in the CDR3. Trimming took off 6 bases at V and 7 bases at J, with 6 bases between the two ends.

Ten or more counts support this clonotype. The chain links TRBV25-1 to TRBJ2-1; 8 positions agree with TRBD2. The ends lost 6 bases at V and 1 base at J; junction bases unmatched: 11. The CDR3 contains 17 residues. The germline CDR1 and CDR2 sequences are MGHDK and SYGVNS. CDR3 sequence (DNA): TGTGCCAGCAGATCCTCGGGAGGGGGGATGTCCTACAATGAGCAGTTCTTC. Translating it yields CASRSSGGGMSYNEQFF.

The chain joins TRBV5-1 to TRBJ2-5; D call uncertain. Germline CDR1 is SGHRS and CDR2 is YFSETQ. V was trimmed by 0 bases and J by 3 bases, leaving 6 bases between them. CDR3 length: 13 amino acids. CDR3 bases: TGCGCCAGCAGCTTGGCGTTTAAAGAGACCCAGTACTTC. Its protein is CASSLAFKETQYF.

The J gene is TRBJ1-4, the V gene TRBV4-1; 7 positions agree with TRBD1. J was trimmed by 5 bases and V by 4 bases; bases with no gene match: 4. The length of the CDR3 is 14 residues. Germline CDR1 and CDR2: MGHRA and YSYEKL. For the CDR3, the DNA is TGCGCCAGCAGCCGGACAGGAGAAAATGAAAAACTGTTTTTT. Encoded protein: CASSRTGENEKLFF.

The table lists this clonotype with a few counts. This rearrangement joins TRBV28 to TRBJ1-4; D gene uncertain. The CDR3 runs 15 residues. The V end lost 4 bases, the J end lost 0 bases, and 9 bases lay between the germline ends. Germline CDR1 MDHEN, CDR2 SYDVKM. The CDR3 loop is CASSSSRSTNEKLFF. DNA for the CDR3: TGTGCCAGCAGTTCTTCCAGATCAACTAATGAAAAACTGTTTTTT. The whole variable domain, remainder taken from reference TRBV28 and TRBJ1-4, is DVKVTQSSRYLVKRTGEKVFLECVQDMDHENMFWYRQDPGLGLRLIYFSYDVKMKEKGDIPEGYSVSREKKERFSLILESASTNQTSMYLCASSSSRSTNEKLFFGSGTQLSVL.

In its sample, this clonotype was seen a few times. The rearrangement joins TRBV2 to TRBJ2-6, with a tentative D call TRBD2 (6 bases). V lost 1 base, J lost 0 bases, and 13 bases lay in between. The germline V gene has CDR1 SNHLY and CDR2 FYNNEI. The length of the CDR3 is 18 residues. CDR3 loop: CASSEEASVGSGANVLTF. The DNA for the CDR3 is TGTGCCAGCAGTGAAGAGGCTAGCGTTGGCTCTGGGGCCAACGTCCTGACTTTC.

This clonotype was counted only a few times. The chain couples TRBV29-1 to TRBJ2-1; possible D gene TRBD1, 5 bases. The CDR3 is 13 residues long. CDR1 and CDR2 from the germline V gene are SQVTM and ANQGSEA. V was shortened by 6 bases and J by 8 bases, with 17 bases between the two germline ends. DNA for the CDR3: TGCAGCGTACAAACTCAGGGTTGGGATGAGCAGTTCTTC. Residues: CSVQTQGWDEQFF.

The V call is TRBV19, the J call TRBJ1-5; a weak D match, TRBD1 (6 bases). The CDR3 has 14 amino acids. V gave up 5 bases and J gave up 2 bases, with 10 bases separating them. The germline gives CDR1 LNHDA, CDR2 SQIVND (reference sequence). CDR3 region: CASSQGPGNQPQHF. In nucleotides, the CDR3 is TGTGCCAGTAGTCAGGGGCCTGGCAATCAGCCCCAGCATTTT.

The V gene is TRBV28, the J gene TRBJ1-2; D is uncertain. The CDR3 loop spans 15 amino acids. Germline CDR1 reads MDHEN; CDR2 reads SYDVKM. Trimming removed 4 bases at V and 2 bases at J, with 14 bases between. CDR3 sequence reads: CASSSPLGSNYGYTF. The DNA of the CDR3 is TGTGCCAGCAGTTCCCCGCTGGGATCAAACTATGGCTACACCTTC.

This clonotype was found many times. The chain couples TRBV6-5 to TRBJ1-1; the match to TRBD1 covers 7 bases. Germline values: CDR1 MNHEY, CDR2 SVGAGI. J gave up 2 bases and V 0 bases, and 6 bases lay outside the gene matches. This CDR3 has 16 residues. The CDR3 nucleotides read TGTGCCAGCAGTTACTCTTACAGGGGTATCAACACTGAAGCTTTCTTT. Its protein product is CASSYSYRGINTEAFF.

The chain combines TRBV24-1 with TRBJ1-2; 10 nucleotides line up with TRBD1. V lost 4 bases to trimming and J lost 4 bases; unmatched junction nucleotides: 8. The CDR3 sequence is 16 residues long. Germline CDR1 is KGHDR and CDR2 is SFDVKD. CDR3 loop: CATSESGTGDAYGYTF. The CDR3 region has the DNA TGTGCCACCAGTGAATCCGGGACAGGGGACGCCTATGGCTACACCTTC.

This clonotype appeared a few times. The gene calls are TRBV20-1 and TRBJ2-1; 7 bases are a match to TRBD2. This CDR3 contains 14 residues. CDR1 and CDR2 (germline): DFQATT, SNEGSKA (reference sequence). V shed 3 bases and J 4 bases; nucleotides not matched to a gene: 6. CDR3 in DNA: TGCAGTGCTAGGGCTAGCGGATCATACAATGAGCAGTTCTTC. It specifies CSARASGSYNEQFF.

This clonotype was counted at least ten times. The chain employs TRBV11-2 and TRBJ2-7; TRBD1 aligns across 7 bases. After removal of 5 bases from V and 3 bases from J, the junction contained 7 bases not matched to a gene. CDR1 and CDR2 (germline): SGHAT, FQNNGV. This CDR3 is built from 14 residues. DNA for the CDR3: TGTGCCAGCAGCCGGGACAGCCGATACTACGAGCAGTACTTC. Residues: CASSRDSRYYEQYF.